This is a list of T cell receptor beta chains from one sample in a study of cytomegalovirus exposure and HLA in healthy donors. The repertoire was sequenced with immunoSEQ multiplex PCR; TCRdb's copy has only in-frame clones and lacks some. The table lists 200,000 to 250,000 clones, 80% to 85% of them singletons, with about 3% in the top ten. The sample was PBMCs. The receptor source for this set is a middle-aged woman in good health and CMV-seronegative. The CDR3 runs from the conserved cysteine through the conserved F or W. The D gene is left open where the match is weak.

v_gene	d_gene	j_gene	CDR3aa
TRBV7-9	NA	TRBJ1-3	CASPTEGSGNTIYF
TRBV9	TRBD2	NA	CASSPGGSRYEQYF
TRBV5-1	TRBD2	TRBJ2-2	CASSLGGGRVGTGELFF
TRBV4-1	NA	TRBJ2-1	CASSQRVSGDEQFF
TRBV5-4	TRBD1	TRBJ1-2	CASSLQGADYGYTF
TRBV5-1	NA	TRBJ2-1	CASGGGRALVHNEQFF
TRBV5-1	NA	TRBJ1-1	CASRDGLRGGGEAFF
TRBV5-1	NA	TRBJ1-1	CASSFAGEAFF
TRBV5-8	TRBD2	TRBJ2-1	CASSLGLAGGDLTWGDEQFF
TRBV27	TRBD1	TRBJ2-7	CASSLQGAAYEQYF
TRBV11-3	NA	TRBJ1-1	CASSPGGGRGTEAFF
TRBV19	NA	TRBJ2-3	CASSIGGGSTDTQYF
TRBV4-1	NA	TRBJ2-7	CASSPTALYEQYF
TRBV11-2	NA	TRBJ2-7	CASSPPSDFRMQYF
TRBV5-1	NA	TRBJ1-4	CASSSTGSDEKLFF
TRBV6-6	NA	TRBJ2-5	CASSYQAGPETQYF
TRBV18	TRBD2	TRBJ2-7	CASSPTLVGTGGNEQYF
TRBV20-1	NA	TRBJ1-1	CSAHRVTEAFF
TRBV5-1	TRBD1	TRBJ2-3	CASSPGDRGILDTQYF
TRBV19	NA	TRBJ2-3	CASSIGPGTDTQYF
TRBV2	NA	TRBJ2-7	CASRNRVYEQYF
TRBV30	TRBD2	TRBJ2-1	CAWSPSGRAYNEQFF
TRBV5-8	TRBD1	TRBJ1-1	CASIRRGTANEAFF
TRBV19	NA	TRBJ2-7	CASRLRDTTYEQYF
TRBV18	TRBD1	TRBJ1-1	CASKQGAGTEAFF
TRBV5-1	TRBD2	NA	CASSLHTSGTYEQYF